The next 18 T cell receptor beta chains were all read from a single sample in a study of blood T cell repertoires in COVID-19. Measured with immunoSEQ multiplex PCR; TCRdb has only the in-frame clones, and not every one. Among almost 400,000 clones, about 90% were seen once, and the ten largest hold less than 2%. Sequences were obtained from PBMCs or T cells enriched from blood (not recorded which). The receptors stem from a woman aged 25 to 39 who had recovered from COVID-19.

The V and J genes are TRBV28 and TRBJ1-4; maybe TRBD1 (5 bases). The CDR3 spans 18 residues. Germline-derived CDR1 and CDR2 are MDHEN and SYDVKM. V shed 1 base and J shed 14 bases, with 29 bases lying between them. For the CDR3, the DNA is TGTGCCAGCAGTTTATCAGTACGGACACACGTCCCAGTGAAAACCCTGTTTTTT. Its translation: CASSLSVRTHVPVKTLFF.

The gene calls are TRBV7-6 and TRBJ2-5; 8 bases are shared with TRBD2. With V trimmed by 1 base and J by 5 bases, 9 bases remained unmatched. The germline gives CDR1 SGHVS, CDR2 FNYEAQ. This CDR3 is 16 amino acids long. The CDR3 protein is CASSLGAGAVSETQYF. CDR3 nucleotide sequence: TGTGCCAGCAGCTTAGGAGCGGGAGCGGTGTCGGAGACCCAGTACTTC. Full variable domain (outside the CDR3, taken from reference TRBV7-6 and TRBJ2-5): GAGVSQSPRYKVTKRGQDVALRCDPISGHVSLYWYRQALGQGPEFLTYFNYEAQQDKSGLPNDRFSAERPEGSISTLTIQRTEQRDSAMYRCASSLGAGAVSETQYFGPGTRLLVL.

The rearrangement uses TRBV27 and TRBJ1-1; no firm D call. The CDR3 sequence is 13 residues long. With 10 bases removed from V and 1 base from J, the gap between germline ends came to 13 bases. The germline V gene has CDR1 MNHEY and CDR2 SMNVEV (reference sequence). This CDR3 reads CATRGWGNTEAFF. The CDR3 coding sequence is TGTGCCACTCGGGGATGGGGGAACACTGAAGCTTTCTTT.

J is TRBJ1-1 and V is TRBV3-1 (or the pseudogene TRBV3-2); D uncertain. CDR3 length: 14 amino acids. The V and J ends lost 4 bases and 0 bases respectively, with 9 bases between them. Germline CDR1 reads LGHDT; CDR2 reads YNNKEL (reference sequence). CDR3 coding DNA: TGTGCCAGCAGCCCGTCGTTAATGAACACTGAAGCTTTCTTT. Translating gives CASSPSLMNTEAFF.

The V and J genes are TRBV11-1 and TRBJ1-6, with D possibly being TRBD1 (5 bases). The germline V gene encodes CDR1 SGHAT and CDR2 FQDESV (reference sequence). V dropped 6 bases and J dropped 9 bases, with 12 bases sitting between them. This CDR3 is built from 13 residues. CDR3 in DNA: TGTGCCAGCAGTAAAGGGAGGGGTTCACCCCTCCACTTT. It translates to CASSKGRGSPLHF.

This chain connects TRBV19 to TRBJ1-1; D might be TRBD1 (5 bases). Trimming cost V 3 bases and J 3 bases, with 11 bases left between them. The CDR3 length is 14 residues. The germline gives CDR1 LNHDA, CDR2 SQIVND (reference sequence). The CDR3 protein is CASSMAQGYTEAFF. CDR3 DNA: TGTGCCAGTAGTATGGCTCAGGGTTACACTGAAGCTTTCTTT. Looking up the rest from reference TRBV19 and TRBJ1-1 gives the full variable domain: DGGITQSPKYLFRKEGQNVTLSCEQNLNHDAMYWYRQDPGQGLRLIYYSQIVNDFQKGDIAEGYSVSREKKESFPLTVTSAQKNPTAFYLCASSMAQGYTEAFFGQGTRLTVV.

V gene TRBV24-1 combines with J gene TRBJ1-1; maybe TRBD1 (5 bases). Per the germline V gene, CDR1 is KGHDR and CDR2 is SFDVKD. The V gene lost 2 bases and the J gene lost 11 bases, with 14 bases spanning the gap. The CDR3 loop spans 13 amino acids. The CDR3: CATSDWDSEGAFF. The CDR3 region has the DNA TGTGCCACCAGTGATTGGGACTCGGAAGGCGCTTTCTTT.

This chain joins TRBV7-4 and TRBJ1-3, with D tentatively TRBD1 (6 bases). The germline V gene encodes CDR1 SGHVT and CDR2 SQSDAQ. This CDR3 contains 14 residues. Trimming pared 4 bases from V and 4 bases from J, leaving 11 bases between. CDR3 DNA sequence: TGTGCCAGCAGCTCCACAGGGTTAGGAAACACCATATATTTT. It specifies CASSSTGLGNTIYF.

The chain carries TRBV4-2 and TRBJ1-3, with D unresolved. CDR1 and CDR2 from the germline V gene are LGHNA and YNFKEQ. The CDR3 covers 16 residues. V was trimmed by 4 bases and J by 2 bases, leaving 15 bases between them. CDR3 sequence: CASSLAQQATGNTIYF. The DNA of the CDR3 is TGTGCCAGCAGCCTAGCACAACAAGCGACTGGAAACACCATATATTTT.

The chain combines TRBV9 with TRBJ1-6; D is undetermined. Trimming shortened V by 2 bases and J by 5 bases, and 11 bases separated the two germline ends. Germline V CDR1 and CDR2: SGDLS, YYNGEE. This CDR3 is 15 amino acids long. CDR3 in amino acids: CASSVKGLHNSPLHF. The DNA of the CDR3 is TGTGCCAGCAGCGTCAAAGGACTACATAATTCACCCCTCCACTTT.

This clone has a single count. CDR3 sequence reads: CASSIGEGNEQFF. The CDR3 DNA reads TGTGCCAGCAGTATAGGGGAGGGCAATGAGCAGTTCTTC. The rearrangement uses TRBV9 and TRBJ2-1; 7 nucleotides agree with TRBD2. V shed 5 bases and J 6 bases; nucleotides not matched to a gene: 5. The germline V gene has CDR1 SGDLS and CDR2 YYNGEE. CDR3 length: 13 amino acids.

The chain couples TRBV11-2 to TRBJ2-3; D perhaps matches TRBD2 (5 bases). This CDR3 is 14 amino acids long. Germline-derived CDR1 and CDR2 are SGHAT and FQNNGV. V was cut by 4 bases and J by 5 bases, with 13 bases left in between. DNA for the CDR3: TGTGCCAGCAGCTCCACACAGCGGCTAGATACGCAGTATTTT. Translated, it gives CASSSTQRLDTQYF.

As DNA, the CDR3 is TGTGCCAGCAGCCCCGGACAGGAGCAGTTCTTC. Its translation: CASSPGQEQFF. V and J are TRBV7-9 and TRBJ2-1; possible D gene TRBD1, 6 bases. The V gene lost 5 bases and the J gene lost 10 bases, with 9 bases spanning the gap. The CDR3 consists of 11 residues. Germline V CDR1 and CDR2: SEHNR, FQNEAQ (reference sequence).

This chain joins TRBV7-9 and TRBJ1-5, with 10 bases lining up with TRBD1. Trimming removed 5 bases from V and 4 bases from J; junction bases left unmatched: 5. Germline V lookup: CDR1 SEHNR, CDR2 FQNEAQ (reference sequence). CDR3 length: 15 amino acids. DNA of the CDR3: TGTGCCAGCAGCCGAACGGGACAGGGGAATCAGCCCCAGCATTTT. As protein: CASSRTGQGNQPQHF.

The chain employs TRBV11-2 and TRBJ1-5, with 10 nucleotides matching TRBD1. This CDR3 has 15 amino acids. CDR1 is SGHAT, CDR2 FQNNGV, per germline. V lost 2 bases, J lost 6 bases, and 4 bases stayed unmatched. The CDR3 spells CASSLSGQGRQPQHF. In DNA, the CDR3 is TGTGCCAGCAGCTTATCGGGACAGGGGCGTCAGCCCCAGCATTTT.

J is TRBJ2-5 and V is TRBV15; no clear D. The CDR3 runs to 12 residues. Looked up from germline, CDR1 is LNHNV and CDR2 is YYDKDF (reference sequence). V lost 3 bases, J lost 4 bases, and 6 bases lay in between. CDR3 loop: CATSSGRETQYF. DNA of the CDR3: TGTGCCACCAGCAGTGGCCGAGAGACCCAGTACTTC.

The chain joins TRBV10-3 to TRBJ2-7; 9 nucleotides align to TRBD2. Unmatched junction bases numbered 5, after V lost 0 bases and J lost 5 bases. This CDR3 comprises 15 residues. Germline values: CDR1 ENHRY, CDR2 SYGVKD. CDR3 sequence reads: CAISESASGTDEQYF. The CDR3 coding sequence is TGTGCCATCAGTGAGTCGGCTAGCGGGACCGACGAGCAGTACTTC.

The J gene is TRBJ2-7, the V gene TRBV13, with 9 bases matching TRBD2. The CDR3 is 16 amino acids. Unmatched junction bases numbered 14, after V lost 5 bases and J lost 6 bases. The germline gives CDR1 PRHDT, CDR2 FYEKMQ (reference sequence). As DNA, the CDR3 is TGTGCCAGCAGCCCCCGGCTCGCGGGAGGGCCTCTCGAGCAGTACTTC. This gives the protein CASSPRLAGGPLEQYF.